These 15 T cell receptor beta chains were sequenced from one sample in a study of blood T cell repertoires in COVID-19. Method: immunoSEQ multiplex PCR; TCRdb's copy keeps in-frame clones and lacks some. The sample lists about 78,000 clones, roughly 80% occurring once. Sequenced material: peripheral blood. These receptors were taken from a human donor in a cohort sampled during active COVID-19.

The V gene is TRBV7-6, the J gene TRBJ1-2; maybe TRBD1 (5 bases). Germline assignment: CDR1 SGHVS and CDR2 FNYEAQ. The V and J ends lost 5 bases and 7 bases respectively, with 8 bases between them. The CDR3 spans 11 residues. CDR3: CASSPGAGYTF. CDR3 DNA: TGTGCCAGCAGCCCTGGGGCTGGCTACACCTTC.

This chain uses TRBV9 with TRBJ2-7, with TRBD2 identical over 8 bases. Trimming took 9 bases from V and 6 from J; bases not matched to a gene: 11. The CDR3 contains 13 residues. The germline CDR1 and CDR2 sequences are SGDLS and YYNGEE. The CDR3 here is CAMYGGGKSEQYF. The CDR3 DNA sequence: TGTGCCATGTATGGCGGGGGGAAAAGCGAGCAGTACTTC.

This chain joins TRBV3-1 (or the pseudogene TRBV3-2) and TRBJ1-1; 7 nucleotides align to TRBD1. The CDR3 loop spans 15 amino acids. CDR1 is LGHDT and CDR2 is YNNKEL in the germline V gene (reference sequence). V shed 5 bases, J shed 1 base, and the junction held 7 bases outside the gene matches. The CDR3 coding sequence is TGTGCCAGCAGCACGGAGACAGGGCAGAACACTGAAGCTTTCTTT. The encoded protein is CASSTETGQNTEAFF.

The gene calls are TRBV7-9 and TRBJ1-5; D gene unclear. Germline V CDR1 and CDR2: SEHNR, FQNEAQ (reference sequence). Trimming stripped 5 bases from V and 3 bases from J, with 14 bases between. The CDR3 has 15 amino acids. CDR3 nucleotide sequence: TGTGCCAGCAGCCCCGGGATCGAACTCAATCAGCCCCAGCATTTT. Its translation: CASSPGIELNQPQHF.

The rearrangement joins TRBV7-8 to TRBJ2-7, with TRBD2 identical over 10 bases. Germline assignment: CDR1 SGHVS and CDR2 FQNEAQ. V lost 5 bases and J lost 6; bases outside the gene matches: 10. CDR3 length: 15 amino acids. DNA for the CDR3: TGTGCCAGCAGCGTAGGAGCTAGCGGGGGAAGCGAGCAGTACTTC. Protein product: CASSVGASGGSEQYF.

This clone was observed a handful of times. The chain has TRBV9 and TRBJ1-5; D possibly corresponds to TRBD1 (5 bases). CDR3 length: 15 amino acids. Germline V gene lookup returns CDR1 SGDLS and CDR2 YYNGEE. V shed 0 bases and J shed 3 bases, with 10 bases lying between them. The CDR3 bases are TGTGCCAGCAGCGTAGAACCAGGGCCCAATCAGCCCCAGCATTTT. Protein sequence: CASSVEPGPNQPQHF.

V usage is TRBV5-4 and J usage is TRBJ2-5; TRBD1 might be the D (5 bases). Trimming shortened V by 3 bases and J by 3 bases, and 15 bases separated the two germline ends. Germline V gives CDR1 SGHNT, CDR2 YYREEE (reference sequence). The CDR3 length is 15 residues. CDR3 sequence: CASSSYHQGEETQYF. CDR3 nucleotides: TGTGCCAGCAGCTCGTACCACCAGGGTGAAGAGACCCAGTACTTC.

The chain employs TRBV19 and TRBJ1-4; TRBD1 aligns across 8 bases. The CDR3 loop spans 17 amino acids. J gave up 6 bases and V 6 bases, and 15 bases lay outside the gene matches. Germline CDR1 and CDR2: LNHDA and SQIVND (reference sequence). The CDR3: CASSQYGQGAPDEKLFF. In DNA, the CDR3 is TGTGCCAGTAGCCAATATGGGCAGGGGGCGCCGGATGAAAAACTGTTTTTT. Based on the CDR3 plus reference TRBV19 and TRBJ1-4, the full variable domain is DGGITQSPKYLFRKEGQNVTLSCEQNLNHDAMYWYRQDPGQGLRLIYYSQIVNDFQKGDIAEGYSVSREKKESFPLTVTSAQKNPTAFYLCASSQYGQGAPDEKLFFGSGTQLSVL.

This chain joins TRBV29-1 and TRBJ1-2, with 7 bases matching TRBD1. V lost 6 bases to trimming and J lost 2 bases; unmatched junction nucleotides: 3. The CDR3 has 12 amino acids. The germline CDR1 and CDR2 sequences are SQVTM and ANQGSEA. CDR3 sequence reads: CSVGTVNYGYTF. The CDR3 DNA reads TGCAGCGTGGGGACAGTCAACTATGGCTACACCTTC.

This chain joins TRBV19 and TRBJ1-6, with D uncertain. Trimming stripped 5 bases from V and 13 bases from J, with 18 bases between. There are 14 residues in the CDR3. The V gene's germline CDR1 is LNHDA and CDR2 SQIVND (reference sequence). CDR3 protein: CASSPREARGPLHF. DNA for the CDR3: TGTGCCAGTAGTCCCCGGGAGGCCAGAGGGCCCCTCCACTTT. The full variable domain, rest sourced from reference TRBV19 and TRBJ1-6, is DGGITQSPKYLFRKEGQNVTLSCEQNLNHDAMYWYRQDPGQGLRLIYYSQIVNDFQKGDIAEGYSVSREKKESFPLTVTSAQKNPTAFYLCASSPREARGPLHFGNGTRLTVT.

The chain couples TRBV5-1 to TRBJ1-6; possibly TRBD1 for D (6 bases). CDR1 and CDR2 from the germline V gene are SGHRS and YFSETQ. The CDR3 is 14 amino acids. V was shortened by 2 bases and J by 7 bases, with 10 bases between the two germline ends. The CDR3 reads CASSFARGNSPLHF. CDR3 DNA sequence: TGCGCCAGCAGCTTTGCCAGGGGCAATTCACCCCTCCACTTT.

The rearrangement joins TRBV10-2 to TRBJ1-3, with a possible D match to TRBD1 (6 bases). CDR1 is WSHSY, CDR2 SAAADI, per germline. With 11 bases removed from V and 0 bases from J, the gap between germline ends came to 17 bases. This CDR3 contains 15 residues. This CDR3 reads CACEDRHPSGNTIYF. Here the CDR3 DNA reads TGCGCCTGCGAGGACAGACATCCCTCTGGAAACACCATATATTTT.

This clone was seen only a few times. The chain has TRBV20-1 and TRBJ2-1; 9 bases fit TRBD2. The ends lost 3 bases at V and 2 bases at J; junction bases unmatched: 2. The CDR3 covers 14 residues. CDR1 is DFQATT and CDR2 is SNEGSKA in the germline V gene (reference sequence). For the CDR3, the DNA is TGCAGTGCTAGTGAGCGGGGGGCCTACAATGAGCAGTTCTTC. Residues: CSASERGAYNEQFF.

In this sample, this clone turned up once. The rearrangement links TRBV30 to TRBJ1-6; D remains unclear. The ends were cut back, 1 base at V and 7 bases at J, with 5 bases in the middle. The length of the CDR3 is 12 residues. Looked up from germline, CDR1 is GTSNPN and CDR2 is SVGIG (reference sequence). The CDR3 DNA follows: TGTGCCTGGAGTGACATGAATTCACCCCTCCACTTT. Translation: CAWSDMNSPLHF. The full variable domain, its missing parts supplied by reference TRBV30 and TRBJ1-6, is SQTIHQWPATLVQPVGSPLSLECTVEGTSNPNLYWYRQAAGRGLQLLFYSVGIGQISSEVPQNLSASRPQDRQFILSSKKLLLSDSGFYLCAWSDMNSPLHFGNGTRLTVT.

The rearrangement uses TRBV11-2 and TRBJ2-1, with 12 bases matching TRBD2. The germline gives CDR1 SGHAT, CDR2 FQNNGV. This CDR3 is built from 16 residues. V lost 7 bases and J lost 1; bases outside the gene matches: 5. CDR3 amino acids: CASTGGTSGSYNEQFF. The DNA of the CDR3 is TGTGCCAGCACCGGGGGGACTAGCGGGTCCTACAATGAGCAGTTCTTC. Supplemented by reference TRBV11-2 and TRBJ2-1, the full variable domain reads EAGVAQSPRYKIIEKRQSVAFWCNPISGHATLYWYQQILGQGPKLLIQFQNNGVVDDSQLPKDRFSAERLKGVDSTLKIQPAKLEDSAVYLCASTGGTSGSYNEQFFGPGTRLTVL.